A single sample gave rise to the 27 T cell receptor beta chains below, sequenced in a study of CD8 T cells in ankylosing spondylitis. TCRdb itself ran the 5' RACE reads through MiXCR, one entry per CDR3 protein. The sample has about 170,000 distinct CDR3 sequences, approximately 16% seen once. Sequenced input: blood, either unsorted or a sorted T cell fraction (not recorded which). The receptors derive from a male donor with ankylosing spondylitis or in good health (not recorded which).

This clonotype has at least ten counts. CDR3 DNA: TGTGCCAGCGCTGGGTTGAACACTGAAGCTTTCTTT. Its translation: CASAGLNTEAFF. The gene calls are TRBV2 and TRBJ1-1; no clear D. Between the trimmed V and J ends, which lost 8 bases and 0 bases, there was a span of 7 bases. Per the germline V gene, CDR1 is SNHLY and CDR2 is FYNNEI. The CDR3 sequence is 12 residues long.

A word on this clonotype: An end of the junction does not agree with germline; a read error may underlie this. CDR3 loop: CASPPGANEKLFF. Here the CDR3 DNA reads TGTGCCAGCCCACCAGGGGCTAATGAAAAACTGTTTTTT. The chain links TRBV18 to TRBJ1-4; a weak D match, TRBD1 (6 bases). The V gene's germline CDR1 is KGHSH and CDR2 LQKENI. The CDR3 has 13 residues.

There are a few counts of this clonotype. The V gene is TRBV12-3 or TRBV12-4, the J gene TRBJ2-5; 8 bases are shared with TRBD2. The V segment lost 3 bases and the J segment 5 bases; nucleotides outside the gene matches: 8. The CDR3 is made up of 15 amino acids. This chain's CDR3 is CASSFIAGGGETQYF. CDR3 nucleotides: TGTGCCAGCAGTTTTATCGCGGGAGGAGGGGAGACCCAGTACTTC.

Here the CDR3 reads CASSQLAGAAGEQFF. In DNA form, the CDR3 reads TGTGCCAGCAGCCAACTAGCGGGAGCTGCGGGTGAGCAGTTCTTC. J is TRBJ2-1 and V is TRBV7-2; 11 bases are a match to TRBD2. This CDR3 is built from 15 residues. CDR1 is SGHTA and CDR2 is FQGNSA in the germline V gene. V lost 5 bases, J lost 9 bases, and 9 bases stayed unmatched.

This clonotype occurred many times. This CDR3 is CASSSGLTTNEKLFF. The CDR3 region has the DNA TGTGCCAGCAGTTCTGGGCTCACAACTAATGAAAAACTGTTTTTT. The chain is built from TRBV6-5 and TRBJ1-4; D is uncertain. Between the trimmed V and J ends, which lost 4 bases and 0 bases, there was a span of 9 bases. The CDR3 is 15 amino acids. From germline, CDR1 is MNHEY and CDR2 SVGAGI.

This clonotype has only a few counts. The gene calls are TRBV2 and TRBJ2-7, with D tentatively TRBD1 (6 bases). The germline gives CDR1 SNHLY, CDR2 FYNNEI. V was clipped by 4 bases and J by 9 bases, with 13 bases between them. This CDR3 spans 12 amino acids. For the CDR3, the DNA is TGTGCCAGCAGTGGGGACCTGGGGGCGCAGTACTTC. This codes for CASSGDLGAQYF.

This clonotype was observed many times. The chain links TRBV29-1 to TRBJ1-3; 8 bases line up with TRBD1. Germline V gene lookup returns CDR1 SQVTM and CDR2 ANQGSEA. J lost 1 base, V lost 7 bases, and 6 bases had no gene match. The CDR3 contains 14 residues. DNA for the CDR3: TGCAGCGCTTCAGGGGGCGCATCTGGAAACACCATATATTTT. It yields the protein CSASGGASGNTIYF.

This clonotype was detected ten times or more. As DNA, the CDR3 is TGTGCCATATCTGGGACAAGAGGAACCTACGAGCAGTACTTC. It encodes CAISGTRGTYEQYF. The rearrangement links TRBV10-3 to TRBJ2-7; weak D call: TRBD1 (6 bases). The V gene's germline CDR1 is ENHRY and CDR2 SYGVKD. Trimming pared 9 bases from V and 2 bases from J, leaving 17 bases between. The CDR3 totals 14 residues.

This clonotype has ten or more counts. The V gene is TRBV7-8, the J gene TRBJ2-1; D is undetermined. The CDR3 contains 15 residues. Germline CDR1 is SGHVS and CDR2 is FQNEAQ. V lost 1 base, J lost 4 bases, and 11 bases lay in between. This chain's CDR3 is CASSLVGRFYNEQFF. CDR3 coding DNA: TGTGCCAGCAGCTTAGTTGGTCGTTTTTACAATGAGCAGTTCTTC.

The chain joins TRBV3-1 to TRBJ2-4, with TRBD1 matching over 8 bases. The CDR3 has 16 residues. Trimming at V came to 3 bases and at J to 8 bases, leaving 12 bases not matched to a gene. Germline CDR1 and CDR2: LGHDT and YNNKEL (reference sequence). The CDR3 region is CASSQAAGGPGDIQYF. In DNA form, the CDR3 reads TGTGCCAGCAGCCAGGCGGCAGGGGGCCCAGGAGACATTCAGTACTTC.

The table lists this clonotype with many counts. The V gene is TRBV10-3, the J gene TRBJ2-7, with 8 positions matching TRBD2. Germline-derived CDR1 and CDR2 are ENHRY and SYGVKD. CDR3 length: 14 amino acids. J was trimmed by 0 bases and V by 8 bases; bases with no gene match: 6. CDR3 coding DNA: TGTGCCATCCAGGCGGGAGGCCTCTCCTACGAGCAGTACTTC. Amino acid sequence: CAIQAGGLSYEQYF.

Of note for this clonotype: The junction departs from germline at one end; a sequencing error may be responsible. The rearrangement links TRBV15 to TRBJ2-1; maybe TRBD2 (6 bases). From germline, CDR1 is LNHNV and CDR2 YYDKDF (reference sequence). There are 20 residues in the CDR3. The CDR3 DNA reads TGTGCCACCAGCTCCTCACCGGGTCTGGGACTCTACCTCTCCTACAGTGAGCAGTTCTTC. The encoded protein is CATSSSPGLGLYLSYSEQFF.

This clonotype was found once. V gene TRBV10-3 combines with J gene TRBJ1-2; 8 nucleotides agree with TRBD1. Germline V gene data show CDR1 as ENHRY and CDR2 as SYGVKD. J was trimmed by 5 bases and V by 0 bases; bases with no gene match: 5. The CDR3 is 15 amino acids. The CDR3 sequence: CAISESGQADYGYTF. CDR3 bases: TGTGCCATCAGTGAGTCGGGACAGGCCGATTATGGCTACACCTTC.

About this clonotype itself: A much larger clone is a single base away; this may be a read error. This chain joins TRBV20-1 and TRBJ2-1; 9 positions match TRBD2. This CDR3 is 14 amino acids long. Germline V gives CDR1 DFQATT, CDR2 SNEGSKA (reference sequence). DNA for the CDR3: TGCGGTGCTAGAGCGGGAGGCTCCTACAATGAGCAGTTCTTC. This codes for CGARAGGSYNEQFF.

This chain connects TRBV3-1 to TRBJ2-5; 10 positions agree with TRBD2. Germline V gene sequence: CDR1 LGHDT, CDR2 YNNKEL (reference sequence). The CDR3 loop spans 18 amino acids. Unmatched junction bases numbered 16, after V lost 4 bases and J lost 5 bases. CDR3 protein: CASSRAPDSLAGVETQYF. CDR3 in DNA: TGTGCCAGCAGCCGAGCCCCGGACTCTCTAGCGGGAGTTGAGACCCAGTACTTC.

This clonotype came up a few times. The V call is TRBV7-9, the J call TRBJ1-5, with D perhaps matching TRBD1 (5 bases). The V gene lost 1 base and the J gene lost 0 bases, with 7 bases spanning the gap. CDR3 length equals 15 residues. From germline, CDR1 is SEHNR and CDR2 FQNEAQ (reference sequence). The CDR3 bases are TGTGCCAGCAGCTTAGATGGACATAGCAATCAGCCCCAGCATTTT. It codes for CASSLDGHSNQPQHF.

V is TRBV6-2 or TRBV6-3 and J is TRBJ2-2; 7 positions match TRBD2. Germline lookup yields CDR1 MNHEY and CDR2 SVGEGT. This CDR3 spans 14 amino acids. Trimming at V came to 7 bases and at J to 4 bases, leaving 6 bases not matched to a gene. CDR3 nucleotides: TGTGCCAGCACCCGGGAGGTGCGCACCGGGGAGCTGTTTTTT. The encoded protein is CASTREVRTGELFF.

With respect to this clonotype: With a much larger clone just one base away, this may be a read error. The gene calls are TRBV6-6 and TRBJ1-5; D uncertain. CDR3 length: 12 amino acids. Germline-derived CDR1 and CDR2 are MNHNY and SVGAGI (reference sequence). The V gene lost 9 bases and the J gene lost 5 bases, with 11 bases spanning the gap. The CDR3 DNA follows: TGTGCCAGTGGTCCCGCGTATCAGCCCCAGCATTTT. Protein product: CASGPAYQPQHF.

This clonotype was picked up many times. CDR3 sequence reads: CASNSAGLAATTDTQYF. The CDR3, as DNA: TGTGCCAGCAACTCCGCTGGACTAGCAGCTACCACAGATACGCAGTATTTT. This chain uses TRBV6-1 with TRBJ2-3, with 8 bases aligning to TRBD2. The CDR3 consists of 17 residues. After removal of 7 bases from V and 2 bases from J, the junction contained 14 bases not matched to a gene. Germline lookup yields CDR1 MNHNS and CDR2 SASEGT.

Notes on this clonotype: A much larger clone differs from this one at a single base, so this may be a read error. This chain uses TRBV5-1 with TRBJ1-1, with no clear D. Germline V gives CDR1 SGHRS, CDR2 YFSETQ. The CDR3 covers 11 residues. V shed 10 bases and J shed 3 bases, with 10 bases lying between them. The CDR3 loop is CAGVGDTEAFF. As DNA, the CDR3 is TGCGCCGGCGTTGGGGACACTGAAGCTTTCTTT.

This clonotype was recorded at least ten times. CDR3 residues: CSANEAGKDGEQFF. The CDR3, as DNA: TGCAGTGCTAATGAAGCGGGCAAGGACGGTGAGCAGTTCTTC. The genes are TRBV20-1 and TRBJ2-1; TRBD2 might be the D (6 bases). Germline CDR1 and CDR2: DFQATT and SNEGSKA (reference sequence). The CDR3 has 14 residues. Trimming stripped 4 bases from V and 9 bases from J, with 19 bases between.

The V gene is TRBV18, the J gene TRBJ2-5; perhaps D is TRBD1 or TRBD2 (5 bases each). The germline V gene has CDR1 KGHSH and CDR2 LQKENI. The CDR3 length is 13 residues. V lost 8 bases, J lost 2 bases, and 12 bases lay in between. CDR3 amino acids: CASLGTVQETQYF. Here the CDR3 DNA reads TGTGCCAGCCTCGGGACGGTACAAGAGACCCAGTACTTC.

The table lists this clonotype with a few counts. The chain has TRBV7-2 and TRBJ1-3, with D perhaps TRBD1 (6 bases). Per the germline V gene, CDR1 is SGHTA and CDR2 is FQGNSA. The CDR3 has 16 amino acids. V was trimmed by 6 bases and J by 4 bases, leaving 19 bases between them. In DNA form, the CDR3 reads TGTGCCAGCAGTCAACCTTTACGGGGACACGGAAACACCATATATTTT. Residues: CASSQPLRGHGNTIYF.

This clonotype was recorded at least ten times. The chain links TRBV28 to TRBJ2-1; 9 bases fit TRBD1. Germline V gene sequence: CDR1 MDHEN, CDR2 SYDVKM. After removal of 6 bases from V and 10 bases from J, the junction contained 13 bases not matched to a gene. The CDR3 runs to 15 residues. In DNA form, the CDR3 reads TGTGCCAGCAGCCTACAGGGGGCTATCGTTCGAGAGCAGTTCTTC. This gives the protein CASSLQGAIVREQFF.

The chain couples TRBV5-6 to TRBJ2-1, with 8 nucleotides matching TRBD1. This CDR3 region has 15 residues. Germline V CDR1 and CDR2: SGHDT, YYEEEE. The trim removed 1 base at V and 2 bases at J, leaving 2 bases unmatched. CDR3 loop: CASSLLDRAYNEQFF. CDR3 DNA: TGTGCCAGCAGCTTGCTGGACAGGGCCTACAATGAGCAGTTCTTC.

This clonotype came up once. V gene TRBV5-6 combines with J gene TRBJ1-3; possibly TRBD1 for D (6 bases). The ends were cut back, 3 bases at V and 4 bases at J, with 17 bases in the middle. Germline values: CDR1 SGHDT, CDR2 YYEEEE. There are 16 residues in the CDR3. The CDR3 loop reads CASSSGAGTSGNTIYF. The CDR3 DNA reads TGTGCCAGCAGCTCCGGGGCAGGGACATCAGGAAACACCATATATTTT.

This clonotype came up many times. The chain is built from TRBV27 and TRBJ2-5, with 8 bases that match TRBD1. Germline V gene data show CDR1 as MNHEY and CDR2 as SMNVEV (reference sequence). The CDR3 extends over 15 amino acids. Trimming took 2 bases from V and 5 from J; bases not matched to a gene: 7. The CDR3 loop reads CASSLGQGRGETQYF. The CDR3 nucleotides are TGTGCCAGCAGTTTAGGACAGGGAAGAGGGGAGACCCAGTACTTC.